Listed below are T cell receptor beta chains from one sample, sequenced in a study of CD8+CD57+ T cells in acquired aplastic anemia. TCRdb reprocessed the reads with MiXCR, giving one entry per CDR3 protein. The sample comprises approximately 190,000 distinct CDR3 sequences, 40% to 55% of which are singletons, and 9.7% rests with the top ten. Specimen: sorted CD4+, CD8+, or CD8+CD57+ T cells (not recorded which) from PBMCs. These receptors came from a human donor with aplastic anemia. CDR3s include the opening cysteine and the closing phenylalanine or tryptophan. D genes are given only for firm matches. The listing skips clone size in some rows; elsewhere it reads once, few, many or a size class.

clone size	J gene	V gene	D gene	CDR3 protein	CDR3 DNA
.	TRBJ1-5	TRBV19	.	CASSMMWEPQHF	TGTGCCAGTAGTATGATGTGGGAGCCCCAGCATTTT
many	TRBJ1-2	TRBV6-6	.	CASSYTNSNYGYTF	TGTGCCAGCAGTTACACGAATTCTAACTATGGCTACACCTTC
.	TRBJ2-5	TRBV15	.	CATSREETQYF	TGTGCCACCAGCAGAGAAGAGACCCAGTACTTC
.	TRBJ1-6	TRBV25-1	.	CASSESEERALSYNSPLHF	TGTGCCAGCAGTGAATCAGAGGAAAGGGCTCTCTCCTATAATTCACCCCTCCACTTT
many	TRBJ2-5	TRBV7-9	.	CASSLGGQKWETQYF	TGTGCCAGCAGCTTAGGAGGCCAGAAATGGGAGACCCAGTACTTC
few	TRBJ2-1	TRBV4-2	.	CASSQVTGSYNEQFF	TGTGCCAGCAGCCAAGTTACGGGCTCCTACAATGAGCAGTTCTTC
many	TRBJ1-1	TRBV5-1	.	CASSRDDVNTEAFF	TGCGCCAGCAGCCGGGACGATGTGAACACTGAAGCTTTCTTT
many	TRBJ1-1	TRBV12-5	.	CASGVDGNTEAFF	TGTGCTAGTGGAGTCGACGGGAACACTGAAGCTTTCTTT
few	TRBJ1-3	TRBV5-4	.	CASSTPVSGNTIYF	TGTGCCAGCAGCACTCCCGTCTCTGGAAACACCATATATTTT
.	TRBJ1-2	TRBV19	.	CAAGRDYGYTF	TGTGCCGCAGGGAGGGACTATGGCTACACCTTC